Below, 2 T cell receptor beta chains from the same sample are listed, as sequenced in a study of blood T cell repertoires in COVID-19. Only in-frame clones appear in the TCRdb table, and some are missing; sequencing was by immunoSEQ multiplex PCR. This sample yields more than 85,000 clones, of which more than 80% are seen a single time; 24% belongs to the top ten. Sequencing was done on a sample of peripheral blood. These receptors were obtained from a human donor in a cohort sampled during active COVID-19.

The rearrangement links TRBV10-3 to TRBJ2-1, with D unclear. Trimming removed 0 bases at V and 6 bases at J, with 9 bases between. The CDR3 length is 14 residues. Germline loops: CDR1 ENHRY, CDR2 SYGVKD. The CDR3 DNA reads TGTGCCATCAGTGAGTCGGCACAGTTCAATGAGCAGTTCTTC. Its protein product is CAISESAQFNEQFF.

The rearrangement joins TRBV18 to TRBJ1-6; TRBD1 matches at 9 bases. Trimming cost V 3 bases and J 12 bases; bases outside gene matches: 3. Germline values: CDR1 KGHSH, CDR2 LQKENI. There are 13 residues in the CDR3. CDR3: CASSPGQGEPLHF. The CDR3 DNA reads as TGTGCCAGCTCACCGGGACAGGGAGAACCCCTCCACTTT.